Each of the 16 T cell receptor beta chains below was sequenced from the same sample in a study of blood T cell repertoires in COVID-19. The table came from immunoSEQ multiplex PCR; TCRdb's copy has only in-frame clones and leaves some out. The profile shows approximately 140,000 clones, 80% to 90% of them singletons. Input material: peripheral blood. Source of these receptors: a man between 65 and 80 years old with acute or convalescent COVID-19.

The chain recombines TRBV7-2 with TRBJ1-1; TRBD1 agrees at 7 bases. Germline V gene sequence: CDR1 SGHTA, CDR2 FQGNSA. V gave up 5 bases and J gave up 7 bases; unmatched junction bases: 7. CDR3 length: 13 residues. The chain's CDR3 is CASSLTGVGEAFF. In nucleotides, the CDR3 is TGTGCCAGCAGCCTCACAGGGGTTGGTGAAGCTTTCTTT.

The chain uses TRBV5-4 and TRBJ1-4; 7 positions match TRBD1. The ends lost 4 bases at V and 1 base at J; junction bases unmatched: 7. This CDR3 spans 16 amino acids. Germline CDR1 is SGHNT and CDR2 is YYREEE (reference sequence). In nucleotides, the CDR3 is TGTGCCAGCAGCCCCGAGACAGGGCAAACTAATGAAAAACTGTTTTTT. This encodes CASSPETGQTNEKLFF.

The chain links TRBV14 to TRBJ2-1, with D unclear. Trimming cost V 0 bases and J 6 bases, with 12 bases left between them. The CDR3 covers 15 residues. Germline lookup yields CDR1 SGHDN and CDR2 FVKESK. CDR3 bases: TGTGCCAGCAGCCAAGATTGGTCGAGGTTCAATGAGCAGTTCTTC. It yields the protein CASSQDWSRFNEQFF. Together with reference TRBV14 and TRBJ2-1, the CDR3 gives the full variable domain: EAGVTQFPSHSVIEKGQTVTLRCDPISGHDNLYWYRRVMGKEIKFLLHFVKESKQDESGMPNNRFLAERTGGTYSTLKVQPAELEDSGVYFCASSQDWSRFNEQFFGPGTRLTVL.

This chain links TRBV5-4 with TRBJ2-4; 7 bases are shared with TRBD2. The length of the CDR3 is 14 residues. The V gene end was trimmed by 3 bases and the J gene end by 9 bases; junction bases not matched to a gene: 9. The V gene's germline CDR1 is SGHNT and CDR2 YYREEE (reference sequence). CDR3 in amino acids: CASSSPGLRGIQYF. The CDR3 DNA sequence: TGTGCCAGCAGCTCCCCGGGACTAAGGGGCATTCAGTACTTC.

The J gene is TRBJ2-1, the V gene TRBV29-1; TRBD2 agrees at 8 bases. The CDR3 extends over 14 amino acids. V shed 6 bases and J 3 bases; nucleotides not matched to a gene: 7. CDR1 and CDR2 (germline): SQVTM, ANQGSEA. The CDR3 sequence: CSVPLAGLYNEQFF. CDR3 DNA sequence: TGCAGCGTCCCCCTAGCGGGCCTCTACAATGAGCAGTTCTTC.

This sequence joins TRBV6-2 or TRBV6-3 and TRBJ2-1; TRBD2 matches 7 bases. The germline V gene encodes CDR1 MNHEY and CDR2 SVGEGT. There are 14 residues in the CDR3. V shed 5 bases, J shed 3 bases, and the junction held 4 bases outside the gene matches. CDR3 sequence (DNA): TGTGCCAGCAGTAGCCGGGACTACTACAATGAGCAGTTCTTC. It encodes CASSSRDYYNEQFF.

This chain connects TRBV14 to TRBJ2-1; possibly TRBD2 for D (7 bases). The CDR3 totals 16 residues. Germline values: CDR1 SGHDN, CDR2 FVKESK. Between the trimmed V and J ends, which lost 0 bases and 0 bases, there was a span of 9 bases. The CDR3 sequence: CASSQERGASYNEQFF. The CDR3 nucleotides are TGTGCCAGCAGCCAAGAACGGGGGGCCTCCTACAATGAGCAGTTCTTC.

V and J are TRBV3-1 (or the pseudogene TRBV3-2) and TRBJ2-2, with 7 positions matching TRBD1. Looked up from germline, CDR1 is LGHDT and CDR2 is YNNKEL (reference sequence). The V segment lost 6 bases and the J segment 0 bases; nucleotides outside the gene matches: 19. The CDR3 sequence is 20 residues long. Here the CDR3 reads CASSSPPGQTIPANTGELFF. Written as DNA, the CDR3 is TGTGCCAGCAGTTCTCCCCCGGGACAGACTATCCCCGCGAACACCGGGGAGCTGTTTTTT.

V is TRBV4-2 and J is TRBJ2-3; the D gene is possibly TRBD2 (6 bases). V dropped 6 bases and J dropped 3 bases, with 19 bases sitting between them. Looked up from germline, CDR1 is LGHNA and CDR2 is YNFKEQ. The CDR3 loop spans 16 amino acids. CDR3 region: CASSRTSAGITDTQYF. In nucleotides, the CDR3 is TGTGCCAGCAGTCGTACGTCAGCGGGCATAACAGATACGCAGTATTTT.

The rearrangement joins TRBV28 to TRBJ2-1; D remains unclear. Trimming pared 4 bases from V and 0 bases from J, leaving 7 bases between. The CDR3 contains 14 residues. Germline lookup yields CDR1 MDHEN and CDR2 SYDVKM. CDR3: CASSSRVSYNEQFF. The CDR3 coding sequence is TGTGCCAGCAGTTCACGGGTCTCCTACAATGAGCAGTTCTTC.

The chain combines TRBV30 with TRBJ2-6; D is undetermined. The CDR3 runs 16 residues. CDR1 and CDR2 from the germline V gene are GTSNPN and SVGIG (reference sequence). V was trimmed by 0 bases and J by 2 bases, leaving 11 bases between them. CDR3 nucleotides: TGTGCCTGGAGTGTAGTTTCCCTAACTGGGGCCAACGTCCTGACTTTC. It is translated as CAWSVVSLTGANVLTF.

The J gene is TRBJ2-7, the V gene TRBV19; perhaps TRBD2 as D (6 bases). The CDR3 spans 15 residues. Germline V lookup: CDR1 LNHDA, CDR2 SQIVND (reference sequence). Between the trimmed V and J ends, which lost 2 bases and 0 bases, there was a span of 11 bases. CDR3 nucleotide sequence: TGTGCCAGTAGTATAACGTTCGGGAGCTCCTACGAGCAGTACTTC. It specifies CASSITFGSSYEQYF. Based on the CDR3 plus reference TRBV19 and TRBJ2-7, the full variable domain is DGGITQSPKYLFRKEGQNVTLSCEQNLNHDAMYWYRQDPGQGLRLIYYSQIVNDFQKGDIAEGYSVSREKKESFPLTVTSAQKNPTAFYLCASSITFGSSYEQYFGPGTRLTVT.

This chain uses TRBV9 with TRBJ2-2; D is uncertain. Germline V gene data show CDR1 as SGDLS and CDR2 as YYNGEE. The germline V and J ends were trimmed by 5 bases and 0 bases, with 8 bases remaining between them. The CDR3 has 14 amino acids. CDR3 residues: CASRPIANTGELFF. In nucleotides, the CDR3 is TGTGCCAGCAGACCCATAGCGAACACCGGGGAGCTGTTTTTT.

The count of this clone is one. The CDR3 loop reads CASSSPDRGGYNSPLHF. The CDR3 DNA follows: TGTGCCAGCAGTTCCCCGGACAGGGGCGGATATAATTCACCCCTCCACTTT. The chain employs TRBV28 and TRBJ1-6; 9 positions match TRBD1. J was trimmed by 4 bases and V by 4 bases; bases with no gene match: 8. CDR3 length: 17 amino acids. Per germline, CDR1 MDHEN and CDR2 SYDVKM.

The CDR3, as DNA: TGTGCCACCAGCGCCGGGTCTCCGGGCACTGAAGCTTTCTTT. It encodes CATSAGSPGTEAFF. The chain joins TRBV15 to TRBJ1-1; D remains unclear. V lost 5 bases and J lost 4, with 14 bases in between. The CDR3 is 14 amino acids. Germline V CDR1 and CDR2: LNHNV, YYDKDF (reference sequence).

The CDR3 DNA sequence: TGTGCCATCGCGGACAGGCGAACAACTAATGAAAAACTGTTTTTT. It translates to CAIADRRTTNEKLFF. This chain joins TRBV10-3 and TRBJ1-4; 7 positions match TRBD1. The CDR3 runs 15 residues. V lost 8 bases and J lost 0; bases outside the gene matches: 6. CDR1 ENHRY and CDR2 SYGVKD come from the germline V gene.